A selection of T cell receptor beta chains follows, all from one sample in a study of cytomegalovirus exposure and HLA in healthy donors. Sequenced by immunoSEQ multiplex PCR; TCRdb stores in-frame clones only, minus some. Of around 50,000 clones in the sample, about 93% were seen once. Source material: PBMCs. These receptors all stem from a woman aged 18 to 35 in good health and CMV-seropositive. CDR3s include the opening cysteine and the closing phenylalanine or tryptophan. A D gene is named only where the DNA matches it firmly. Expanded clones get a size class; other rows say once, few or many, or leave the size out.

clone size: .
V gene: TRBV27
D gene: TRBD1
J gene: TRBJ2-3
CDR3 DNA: TGTGCCAGCAGTGAGGGACAGGGTGATTATTTT
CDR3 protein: CASSEGQGDYF

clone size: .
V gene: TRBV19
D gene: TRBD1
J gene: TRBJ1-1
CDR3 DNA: TGTGCCAGTAGTATCGACAGGGCAAACACTGAAGCTTTCTTT
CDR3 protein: CASSIDRANTEAFF

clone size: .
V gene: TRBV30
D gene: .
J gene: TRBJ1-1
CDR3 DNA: TGTGCCTGGAGTGTACCCCTTCGGGCAGGGCGGACTGAAGCTTTCTTT
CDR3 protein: CAWSVPLRAGRTEAFF

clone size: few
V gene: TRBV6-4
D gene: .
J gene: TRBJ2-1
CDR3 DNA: TGTGCCAGCAGTGACTCCGGGAGCTCCTACAATGAGCAGTTCTTC
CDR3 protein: CASSDSGSSYNEQFF

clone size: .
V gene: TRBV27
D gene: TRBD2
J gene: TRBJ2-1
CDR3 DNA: TGTGCCAGCAGTCCAGAATCGGGAGGGGGCTACAATGAGCAGTTCTTC
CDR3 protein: CASSPESGGGYNEQFF

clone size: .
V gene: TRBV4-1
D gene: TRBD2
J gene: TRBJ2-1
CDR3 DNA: TGCGCCAGCAGCACCCCGGGACTAGCGGGAGGGCAGTTCTTC
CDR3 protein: CASSTPGLAGGQFF

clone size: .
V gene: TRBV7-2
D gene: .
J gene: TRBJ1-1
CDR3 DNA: TGTGCCAGCAGCCCGAGGATCGGAAAGAACACTGAAGCTTTCTTT
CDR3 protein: CASSPRIGKNTEAFF

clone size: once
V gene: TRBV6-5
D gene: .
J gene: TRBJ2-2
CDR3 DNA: TGTGCCAGCAGTTACAAGTCTGACTTCGTCGCCGGGGAGCTGTTTTTT
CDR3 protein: CASSYKSDFVAGELFF

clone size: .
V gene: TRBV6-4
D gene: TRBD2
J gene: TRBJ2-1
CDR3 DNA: TGTGCCAGCAGTGACAGGGGACTAGGGGGGGATGAGCAGTTCTTC
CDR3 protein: CASSDRGLGGDEQFF

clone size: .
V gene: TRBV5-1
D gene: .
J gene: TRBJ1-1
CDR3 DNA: TGCGCCAGCAGCTGGACAGTTGCCTCCACTGAAGCTTTCTTT
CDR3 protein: CASSWTVASTEAFF

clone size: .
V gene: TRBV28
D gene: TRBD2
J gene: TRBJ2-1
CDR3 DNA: TGTGCCAGCAAACGACTAGCGGGATTGTATGAGCAGTTCTTC
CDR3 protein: CASKRLAGLYEQFF

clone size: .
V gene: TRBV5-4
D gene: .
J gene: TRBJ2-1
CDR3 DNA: TGTGCCGCATACTCCCAGGAGGGGAGGGAGCAGTTCTTC
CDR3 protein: CAAYSQEGREQFF

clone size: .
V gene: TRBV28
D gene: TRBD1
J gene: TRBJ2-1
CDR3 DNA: TGTGCCAGCATTGGACAGGCCCACAATGAGCAGTTCTTC
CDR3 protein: CASIGQAHNEQFF

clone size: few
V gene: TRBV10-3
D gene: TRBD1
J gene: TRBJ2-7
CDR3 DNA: TGTGCCATCAGTGAGGGACAGGTTAACGAGCAGTACTTC
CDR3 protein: CAISEGQVNEQYF

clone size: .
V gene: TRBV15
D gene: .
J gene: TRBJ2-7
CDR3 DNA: TGTGCCACCGAAGGACTGACCTACGAGCAGTACTTC
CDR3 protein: CATEGLTYEQYF

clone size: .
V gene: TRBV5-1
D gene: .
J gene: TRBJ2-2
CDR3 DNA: TGCGCCAGCGGTAGGACATCGAACACCGGGGAGCTGTTTTTT
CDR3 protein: CASGRTSNTGELFF

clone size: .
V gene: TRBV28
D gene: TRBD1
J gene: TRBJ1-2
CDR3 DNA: TGTGCCAGCAGCTCCCCGGGGACAGGGGGGTACTATGGCTACACCTTC
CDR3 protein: CASSSPGTGGYYGYTF

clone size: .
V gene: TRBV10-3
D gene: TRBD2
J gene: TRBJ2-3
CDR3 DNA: TGTGCCAGCGCTAGCGGGGTTGAAGATACGCAGTATTTT
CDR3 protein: CASASGVEDTQYF

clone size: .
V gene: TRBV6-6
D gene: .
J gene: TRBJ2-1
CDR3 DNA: TGTGCCACCTCCCGCGAGGGAGGCTCCTACAATGAGCAGTTCTTC
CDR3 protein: CATSREGGSYNEQFF

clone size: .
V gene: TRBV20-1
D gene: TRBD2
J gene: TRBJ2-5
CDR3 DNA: TGCAGTGCTATAGCGGGAGAGACCCAGTACTTC
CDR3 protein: CSAIAGETQYF

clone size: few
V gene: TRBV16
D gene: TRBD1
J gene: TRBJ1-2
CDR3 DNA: TGTGCCAGCAGCCCCTCGACAGGGGGGGGCTACACCTTC
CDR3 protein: CASSPSTGGGYTF

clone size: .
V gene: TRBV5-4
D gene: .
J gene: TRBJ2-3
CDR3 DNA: TGTGCCAGCAGCCCCGGTAGCACAGATACGCAGTATTTT
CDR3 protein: CASSPGSTDTQYF

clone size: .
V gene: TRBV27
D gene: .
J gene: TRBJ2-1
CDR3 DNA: TGTGCCAGCAGTTCACAGGGCGTTTGGGATGAGCAGTTCTTC
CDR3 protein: CASSSQGVWDEQFF

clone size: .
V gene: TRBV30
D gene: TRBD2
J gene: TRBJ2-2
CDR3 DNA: TGTGCCTGGACCCGCGCGGGAGGCTTCACCGGGGAGCTGTTTTTT
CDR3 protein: CAWTRAGGFTGELFF

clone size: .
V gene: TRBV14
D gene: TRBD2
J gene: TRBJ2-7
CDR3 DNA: TGTGCCAGCAGCCAAGGACCACGGCGGGGGACCTACGAGCAGTACTTC
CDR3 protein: CASSQGPRRGTYEQYF

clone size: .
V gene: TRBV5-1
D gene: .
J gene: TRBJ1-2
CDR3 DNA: TGCGCCAGCAGCTTGGCCGTACAGGGCCCTGGAGGCTACACCTTC
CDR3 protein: CASSLAVQGPGGYTF

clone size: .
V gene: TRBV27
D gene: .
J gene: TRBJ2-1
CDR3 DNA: TGTGCCAGCAGCCTAAGATGGGGCACGCGCGATGAGCAGTTCTTC
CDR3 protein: CASSLRWGTRDEQFF

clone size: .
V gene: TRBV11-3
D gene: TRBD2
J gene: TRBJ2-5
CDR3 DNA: TGTGCCAGCAGCTTAGGAGGGCTAGCGGGAGCAGAGACCCAGTACTTC
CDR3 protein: CASSLGGLAGAETQYF

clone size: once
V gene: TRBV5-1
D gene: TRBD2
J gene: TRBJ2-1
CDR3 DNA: TGCGCCAGCAGCTCCACACTAGCGGGCAATGAGCAGTTCTTC
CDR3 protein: CASSSTLAGNEQFF

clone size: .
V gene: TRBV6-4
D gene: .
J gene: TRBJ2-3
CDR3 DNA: TGTGCCAGCAGTACCGGGGACACAGATACGCAGTATTTT
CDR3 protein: CASSTGDTDTQYF

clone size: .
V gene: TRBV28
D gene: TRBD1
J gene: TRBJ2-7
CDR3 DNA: TGTGCCAGCAGGGAGACAGGGATCTCCTACGAGCAGTACTTC
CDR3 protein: CASRETGISYEQYF

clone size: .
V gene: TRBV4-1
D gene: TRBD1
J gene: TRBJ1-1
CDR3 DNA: TGCGCCAGCAGCCAAGATCTTAAGACAGGGGGCGCCTCAGAAGCTTTCTTT
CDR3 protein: CASSQDLKTGGASEAFF

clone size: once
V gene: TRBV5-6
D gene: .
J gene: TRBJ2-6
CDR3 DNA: TGTGCCAGCAGCGCGAACAGGGCCCTCTCTGGGGCCAACGTCCTGACTTTC
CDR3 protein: CASSANRALSGANVLTF

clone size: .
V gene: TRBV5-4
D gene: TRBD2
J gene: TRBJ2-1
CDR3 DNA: TGTGCCAGCAGCTTGCCGGGACTAGCGGCCAATGAGCAGTTCTTC
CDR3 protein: CASSLPGLAANEQFF

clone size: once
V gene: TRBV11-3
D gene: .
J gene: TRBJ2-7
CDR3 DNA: TGTGCCAGCAGCCCCGGACTAGGGGGGTCCTACGAGCAGTACTTC
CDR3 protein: CASSPGLGGSYEQYF

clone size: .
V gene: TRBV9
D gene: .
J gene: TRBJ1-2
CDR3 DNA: TGTGCCAGCAGCGGGCGACAGGAGACAAACTATGGCTACACCTTC
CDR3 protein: CASSGRQETNYGYTF

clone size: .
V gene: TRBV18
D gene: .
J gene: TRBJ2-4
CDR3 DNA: TGTGCCAGCTCACCGGGACAAGACATTCAGTACTTC
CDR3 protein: CASSPGQDIQYF

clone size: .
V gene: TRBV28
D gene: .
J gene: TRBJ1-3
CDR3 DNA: TGTGCCAGCATCTCAAGGGGGTACCCCTCTGGAAACACCATATATTTT
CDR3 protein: CASISRGYPSGNTIYF

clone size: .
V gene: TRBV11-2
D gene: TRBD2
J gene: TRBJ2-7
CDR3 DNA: TGTGCCAGCAGCCCACGCCTTAGCGGGAGTGCGGGAGAGCAGTACTTC
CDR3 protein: CASSPRLSGSAGEQYF

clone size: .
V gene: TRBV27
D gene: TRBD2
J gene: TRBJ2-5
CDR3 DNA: TGTGCCAGCAGTCTAGCGGGAGACGAGACCCAGTACTTC
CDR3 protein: CASSLAGDETQYF

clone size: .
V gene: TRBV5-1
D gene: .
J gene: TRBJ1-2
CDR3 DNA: TGCGCCAGCAGCTTTTCGGCGGATAACTATGGCTACACCTTC
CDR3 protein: CASSFSADNYGYTF

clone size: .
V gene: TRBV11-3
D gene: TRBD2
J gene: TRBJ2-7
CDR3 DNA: TGTGCCAGCAGCCCCCACGGTAGCGGGAGGGACTCCTACGAGCAGTACTTC
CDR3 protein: CASSPHGSGRDSYEQYF

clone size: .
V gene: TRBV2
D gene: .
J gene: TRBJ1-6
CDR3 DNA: TGTGCCAGCAGTGAGGGGGGCTATAATTCACCCCTCCACTTT
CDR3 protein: CASSEGGYNSPLHF

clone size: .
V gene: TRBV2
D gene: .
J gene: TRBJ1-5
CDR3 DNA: TGTGCCAGCAGTGAGACGGGGGGCAGCAATCAGCCCCAGCATTTT
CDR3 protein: CASSETGGSNQPQHF

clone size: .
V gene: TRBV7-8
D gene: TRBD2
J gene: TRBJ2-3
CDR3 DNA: TGTGCCGGAGGTCCGGGGGGTCCGCGGTATACGCAGTATTTT
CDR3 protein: CAGGPGGPRYTQYF

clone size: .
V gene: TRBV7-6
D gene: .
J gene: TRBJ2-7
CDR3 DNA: TGTGCCAGCAGCTCAGGGGTCTCCTACGAGCAGTACTTC
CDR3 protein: CASSSGVSYEQYF